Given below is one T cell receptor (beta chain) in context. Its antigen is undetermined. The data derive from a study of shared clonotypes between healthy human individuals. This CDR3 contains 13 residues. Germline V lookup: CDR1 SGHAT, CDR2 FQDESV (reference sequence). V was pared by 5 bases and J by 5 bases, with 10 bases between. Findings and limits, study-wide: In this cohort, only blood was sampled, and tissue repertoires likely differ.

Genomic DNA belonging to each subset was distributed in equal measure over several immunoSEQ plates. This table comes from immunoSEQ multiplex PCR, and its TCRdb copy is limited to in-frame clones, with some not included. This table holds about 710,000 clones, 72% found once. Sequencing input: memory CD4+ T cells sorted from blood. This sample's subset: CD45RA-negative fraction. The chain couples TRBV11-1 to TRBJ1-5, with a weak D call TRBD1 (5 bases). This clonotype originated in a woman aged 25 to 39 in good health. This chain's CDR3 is CASSQTRDQPQHF. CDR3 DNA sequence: TGTGCCAGCAGCCAGACCAGGGATCAGCCCCAGCATTTT.